The sequence of this T cell receptor (beta chain) was determined in a study of T cell clonality in common variable immunodeficiency. Clones were sequenced by immunoSEQ multiplex PCR, and TCRdb holds only the in-frame ones, with some missing. Observed in the sample are roughly 30,000 clones, none of them singletons. Trimming removed 2 bases at V and 0 bases at J, with 11 bases between. The CDR3 covers 15 residues. Germline assignment: CDR1 GTSNPN and CDR2 SVGIG (reference sequence). A few counts support this clone. Its target is not known. Coverage ceases 3 residues before the CDR3 finishes, and the germline J gene fills in the end. Notes on the study in general: In common variable immunodeficiency, TCR beta chains reportedly carried fewer deletions and N-nucleotide insertions.

Sequenced sample: peripheral blood mononuclear cells. The chain recombines TRBV30 with TRBJ2-1, with a possible D match to TRBD1 (5 bases). This TCR came from a human donor with common variable immunodeficiency. The covered CDR3 bases are TGTGCCTGGAGTCATGGGGCTAGCTCCTACAATGAG. Encoded protein: CAWSHGASSYNE. The full CDR3 is CAWSHGASSYNEQFF.